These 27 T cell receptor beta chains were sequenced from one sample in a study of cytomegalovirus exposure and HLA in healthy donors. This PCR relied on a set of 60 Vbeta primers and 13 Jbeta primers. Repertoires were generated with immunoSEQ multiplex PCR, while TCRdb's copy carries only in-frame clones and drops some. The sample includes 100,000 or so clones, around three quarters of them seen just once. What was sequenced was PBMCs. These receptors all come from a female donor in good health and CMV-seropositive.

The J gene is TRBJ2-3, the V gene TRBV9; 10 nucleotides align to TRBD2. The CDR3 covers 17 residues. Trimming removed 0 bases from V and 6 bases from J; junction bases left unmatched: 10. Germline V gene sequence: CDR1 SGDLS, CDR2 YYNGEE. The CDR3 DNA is TGTGCCAGCAGCGTAGACCCCTTAGCGGGGGGCAGGGATACGCAGTATTTT. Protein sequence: CASSVDPLAGGRDTQYF.

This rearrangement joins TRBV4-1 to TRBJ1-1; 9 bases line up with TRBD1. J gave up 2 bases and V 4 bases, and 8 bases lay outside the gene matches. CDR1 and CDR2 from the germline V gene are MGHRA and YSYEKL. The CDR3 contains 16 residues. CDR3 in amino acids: CASSLGTGRRNTEAFF. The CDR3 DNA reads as TGCGCCAGCAGCCTAGGGACAGGGAGAAGAAACACTGAAGCTTTCTTT.

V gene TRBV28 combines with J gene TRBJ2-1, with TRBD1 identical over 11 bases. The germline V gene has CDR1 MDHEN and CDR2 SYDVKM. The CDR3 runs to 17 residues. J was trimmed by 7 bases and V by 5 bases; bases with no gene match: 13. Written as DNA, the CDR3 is TGTGCCAGCAGTCCCAGCACCGGGACAGGGGGTCTAAATGAGCAGTTCTTC. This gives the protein CASSPSTGTGGLNEQFF.

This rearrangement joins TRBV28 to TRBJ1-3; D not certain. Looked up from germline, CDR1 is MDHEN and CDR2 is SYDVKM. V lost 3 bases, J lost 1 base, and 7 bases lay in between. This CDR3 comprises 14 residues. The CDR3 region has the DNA TGTGCCAGCAGTTTTGGTACTTCTGGAAACACCATATATTTT. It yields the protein CASSFGTSGNTIYF.

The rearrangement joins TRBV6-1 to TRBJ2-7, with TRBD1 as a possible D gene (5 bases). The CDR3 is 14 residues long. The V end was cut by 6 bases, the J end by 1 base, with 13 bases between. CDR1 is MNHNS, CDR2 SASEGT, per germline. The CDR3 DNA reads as TGTGCCAGCAGCGAGACAGATGAATCCTACGAGCAGTACTTC. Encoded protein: CASSETDESYEQYF.

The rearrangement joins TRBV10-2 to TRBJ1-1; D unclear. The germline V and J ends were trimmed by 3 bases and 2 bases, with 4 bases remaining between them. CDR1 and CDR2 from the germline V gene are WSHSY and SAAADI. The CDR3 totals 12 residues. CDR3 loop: CASSDSNTEAFF. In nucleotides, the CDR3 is TGCGCCAGCAGTGACAGTAACACTGAAGCTTTCTTT.

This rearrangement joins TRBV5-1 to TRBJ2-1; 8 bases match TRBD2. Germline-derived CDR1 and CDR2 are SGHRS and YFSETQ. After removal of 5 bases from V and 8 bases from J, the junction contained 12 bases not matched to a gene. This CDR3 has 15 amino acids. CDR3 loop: CASSAIAGTFDEQFF. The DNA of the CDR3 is TGCGCCAGCAGTGCTATAGCGGGGACTTTTGATGAGCAGTTCTTC.

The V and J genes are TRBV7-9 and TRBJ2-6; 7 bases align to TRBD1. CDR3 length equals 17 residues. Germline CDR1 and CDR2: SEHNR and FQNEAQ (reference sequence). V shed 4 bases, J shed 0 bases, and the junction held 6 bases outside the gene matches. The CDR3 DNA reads TGTGCCAGCAGCTCCGACAGGGAGCTCTCTGGGGCCAACGTCCTGACTTTC. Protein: CASSSDRELSGANVLTF. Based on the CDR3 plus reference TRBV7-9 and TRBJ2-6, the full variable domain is DTGVSQNPRHKITKRGQNVTFRCDPISEHNRLYWYRQTLGQGPEFLTYFQNEAQLEKSRLLSDRFSAERPKGSFSTLEIQRTEQGDSAMYLCASSSDRELSGANVLTFGAGSRLTVL.

The CDR3 sequence is CASSYGTSGNEQFF. The CDR3 region has the DNA TGTGCCAGCAGTTACGGGACTAGTGGCAATGAGCAGTTCTTC. V gene TRBV6-6 combines with J gene TRBJ2-1, with 8 positions matching TRBD2. Germline trimming cut 2 bases from V and 6 bases from J; bases unmatched to any gene: 3. CDR3 length: 14 amino acids. CDR1 is MNHNY, CDR2 SVGAGI, per germline (reference sequence).

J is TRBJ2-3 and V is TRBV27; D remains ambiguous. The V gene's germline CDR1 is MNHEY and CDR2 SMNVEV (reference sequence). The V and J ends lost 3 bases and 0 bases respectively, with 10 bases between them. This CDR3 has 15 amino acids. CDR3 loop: CASSFGRLSTDTQYF. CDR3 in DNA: TGTGCCAGCAGTTTCGGTAGATTAAGCACAGATACGCAGTATTTT.

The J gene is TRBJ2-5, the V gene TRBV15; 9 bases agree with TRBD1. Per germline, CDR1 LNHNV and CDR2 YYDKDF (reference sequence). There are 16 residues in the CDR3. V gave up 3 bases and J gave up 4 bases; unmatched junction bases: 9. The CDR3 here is CATSRRFTGGGETQYF. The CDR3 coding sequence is TGTGCCACCAGCAGGCGGTTCACAGGGGGCGGAGAGACCCAGTACTTC.

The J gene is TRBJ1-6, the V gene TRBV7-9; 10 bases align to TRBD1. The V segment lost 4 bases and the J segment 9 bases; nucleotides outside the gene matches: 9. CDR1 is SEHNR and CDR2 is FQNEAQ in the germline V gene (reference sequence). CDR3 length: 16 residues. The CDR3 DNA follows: TGTGCCAGCAGCTCCCTAACCGACAGGGGGCGTTCACCCCTCCACTTT. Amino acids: CASSSLTDRGRSPLHF.

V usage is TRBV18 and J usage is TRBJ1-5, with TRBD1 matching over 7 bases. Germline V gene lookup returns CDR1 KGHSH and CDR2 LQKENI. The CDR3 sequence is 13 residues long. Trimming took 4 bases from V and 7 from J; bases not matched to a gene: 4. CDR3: CASSLDRDQPQHF. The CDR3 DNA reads TGTGCCAGCTCACTTGACAGGGACCAGCCCCAGCATTTT.

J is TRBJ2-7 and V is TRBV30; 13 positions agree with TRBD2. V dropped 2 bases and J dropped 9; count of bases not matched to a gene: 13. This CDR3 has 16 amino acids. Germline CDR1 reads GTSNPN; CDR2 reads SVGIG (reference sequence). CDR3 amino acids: CAWSRGGLAGSPGQYF. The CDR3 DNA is TGTGCCTGGAGTAGGGGGGGACTAGCGGGATCCCCAGGGCAGTACTTC. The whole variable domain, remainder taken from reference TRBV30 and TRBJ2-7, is SQTIHQWPATLVQPVGSPLSLECTVEGTSNPNLYWYRQAAGRGLQLLFYSVGIGQISSEVPQNLSASRPQDRQFILSSKKLLLSDSGFYLCAWSRGGLAGSPGQYFGPGTRLTVT.

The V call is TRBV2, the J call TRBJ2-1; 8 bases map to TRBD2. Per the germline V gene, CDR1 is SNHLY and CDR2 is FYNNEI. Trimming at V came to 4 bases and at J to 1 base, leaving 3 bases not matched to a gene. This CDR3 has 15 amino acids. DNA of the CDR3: TGTGCCAGCAGTGCCGGGGGGGCTTCCTACAATGAGCAGTTCTTC. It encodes CASSAGGASYNEQFF.

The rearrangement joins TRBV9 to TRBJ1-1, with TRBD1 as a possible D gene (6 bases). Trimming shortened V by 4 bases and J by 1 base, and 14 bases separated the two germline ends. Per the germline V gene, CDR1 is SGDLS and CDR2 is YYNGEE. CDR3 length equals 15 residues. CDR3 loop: CASSPHTGQNTEAFF. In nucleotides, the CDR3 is TGTGCCAGCAGCCCTCATACGGGACAGAACACTGAAGCTTTCTTT.

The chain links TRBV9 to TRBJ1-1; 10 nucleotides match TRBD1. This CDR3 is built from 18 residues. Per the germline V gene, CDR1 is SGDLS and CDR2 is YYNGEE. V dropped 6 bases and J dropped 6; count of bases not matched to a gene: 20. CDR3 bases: TGTGCCAGCACCTACCTGGACAGGGGGTTCTCTGCGGAATCTGAAGCTTTCTTT. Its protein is CASTYLDRGFSAESEAFF.

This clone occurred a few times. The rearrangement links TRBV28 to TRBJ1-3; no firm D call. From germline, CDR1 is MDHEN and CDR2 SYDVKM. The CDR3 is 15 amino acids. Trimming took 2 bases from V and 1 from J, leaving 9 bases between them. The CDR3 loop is CASSLEWLSGNTIYF. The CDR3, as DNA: TGTGCCAGCAGTTTAGAGTGGTTATCTGGAAACACCATATATTTT.

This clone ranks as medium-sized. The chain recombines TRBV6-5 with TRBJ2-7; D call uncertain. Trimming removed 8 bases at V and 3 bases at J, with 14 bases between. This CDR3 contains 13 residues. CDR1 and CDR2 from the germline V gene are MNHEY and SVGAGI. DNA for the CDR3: TGTGCCAGCTCGAGCCGAACAGACTACGAGCAGTACTTC. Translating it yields CASSSRTDYEQYF.

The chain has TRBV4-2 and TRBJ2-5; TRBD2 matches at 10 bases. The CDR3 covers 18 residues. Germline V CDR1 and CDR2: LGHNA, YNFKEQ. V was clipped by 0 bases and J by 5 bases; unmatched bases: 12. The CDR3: CASSQDPGLAGARETQYF. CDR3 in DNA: TGTGCCAGCAGCCAAGATCCCGGTCTAGCGGGAGCTAGGGAGACCCAGTACTTC.

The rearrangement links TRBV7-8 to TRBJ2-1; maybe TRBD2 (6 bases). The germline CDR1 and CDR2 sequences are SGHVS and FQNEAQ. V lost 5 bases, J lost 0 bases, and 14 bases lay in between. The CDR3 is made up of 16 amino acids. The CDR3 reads CASSRREISSYNEQFF. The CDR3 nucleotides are TGTGCCAGCAGCCGCCGGGAGATCAGCTCCTACAATGAGCAGTTCTTC.

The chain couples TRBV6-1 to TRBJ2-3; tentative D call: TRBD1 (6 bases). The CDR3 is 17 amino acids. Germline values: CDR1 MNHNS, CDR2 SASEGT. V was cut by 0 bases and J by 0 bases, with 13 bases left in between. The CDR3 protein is CASSEAPGHRSTDTQYF. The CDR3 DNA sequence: TGTGCCAGCAGTGAAGCTCCGGGACATCGGAGCACAGATACGCAGTATTTT.

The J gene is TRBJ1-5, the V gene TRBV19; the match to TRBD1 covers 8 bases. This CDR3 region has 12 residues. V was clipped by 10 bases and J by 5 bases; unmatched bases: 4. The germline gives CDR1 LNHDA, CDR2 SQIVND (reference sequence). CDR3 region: CATRQGYQPQHF. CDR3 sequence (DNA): TGTGCCACGCGACAGGGGTATCAGCCCCAGCATTTT.

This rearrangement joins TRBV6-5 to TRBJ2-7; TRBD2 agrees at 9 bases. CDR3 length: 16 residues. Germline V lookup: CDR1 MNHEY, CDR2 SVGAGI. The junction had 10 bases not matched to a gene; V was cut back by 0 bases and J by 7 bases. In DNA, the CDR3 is TGTGCCAGCAGTTACTCCTCGGCTAGCGGGGCCTTGGAGCAGTACTTC. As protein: CASSYSSASGALEQYF.

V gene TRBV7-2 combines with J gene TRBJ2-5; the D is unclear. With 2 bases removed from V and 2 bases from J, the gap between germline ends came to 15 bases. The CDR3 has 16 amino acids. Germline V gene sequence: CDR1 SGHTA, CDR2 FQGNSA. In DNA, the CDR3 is TGTGCCAGCAGCTTAACGTCGACACGAAGTCAAGAGACCCAGTACTTC. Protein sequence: CASSLTSTRSQETQYF.

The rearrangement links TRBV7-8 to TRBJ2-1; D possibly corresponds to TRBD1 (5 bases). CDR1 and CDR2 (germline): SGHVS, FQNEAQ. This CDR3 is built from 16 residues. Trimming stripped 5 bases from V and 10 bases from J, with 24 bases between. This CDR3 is CASSAQTGIAIVEQFF. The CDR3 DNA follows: TGTGCCAGCAGCGCACAAACAGGAATAGCCATAGTCGAGCAGTTCTTC.

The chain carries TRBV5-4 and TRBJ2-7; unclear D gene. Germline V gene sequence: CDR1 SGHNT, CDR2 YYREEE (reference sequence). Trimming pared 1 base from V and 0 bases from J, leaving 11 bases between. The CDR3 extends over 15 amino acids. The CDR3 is CASSLNSLSSYEQYF. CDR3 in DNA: TGTGCCAGCAGCTTGAACAGTTTAAGCTCCTACGAGCAGTACTTC.